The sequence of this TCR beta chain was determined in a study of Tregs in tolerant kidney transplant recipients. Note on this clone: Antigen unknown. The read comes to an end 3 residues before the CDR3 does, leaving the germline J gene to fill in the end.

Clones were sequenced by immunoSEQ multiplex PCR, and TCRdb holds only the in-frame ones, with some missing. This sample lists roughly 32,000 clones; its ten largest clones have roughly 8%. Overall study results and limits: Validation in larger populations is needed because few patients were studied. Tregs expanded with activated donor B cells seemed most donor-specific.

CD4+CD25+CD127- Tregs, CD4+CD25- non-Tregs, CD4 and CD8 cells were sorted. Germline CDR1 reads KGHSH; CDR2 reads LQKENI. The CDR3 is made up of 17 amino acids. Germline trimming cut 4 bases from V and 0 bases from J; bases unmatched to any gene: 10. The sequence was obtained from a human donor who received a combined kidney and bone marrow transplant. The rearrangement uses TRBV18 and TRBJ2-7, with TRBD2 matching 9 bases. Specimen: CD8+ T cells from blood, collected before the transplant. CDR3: CASSHGVHSGSSYEQYF. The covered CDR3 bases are TGTGCCAGCTCACACGGGGTACATAGCGGGAGCTCCTACGAG.